This T cell receptor (beta chain) emerged from a study of blood T cell repertoires in COVID-19. This CDR3 spans 13 amino acids. Per the germline V gene, CDR1 is MRHNA and CDR2 is SNTAGT. The V gene lost 5 bases and the J gene lost 5 bases, with 10 bases spanning the gap. Original methodology: Nucleated cell number was recorded as an estimate derived from reference gene primer amplification. Here immunoSEQ multiplex PCR was the method, and the copy in TCRdb shows in-frame clones only, minus some. The DNA gave D and trimming, while V, J and clone size come from that table. Of 300,000 to 450,000 clones listed, approximately 91% are singletons.

This rearrangement joins TRBV6-4 to TRBJ2-1; D might be TRBD2 (6 bases). This sequence originates from a young woman who had been exposed to COVID-19. The sequenced sample consisted of PBMCs or T cells enriched from blood (not recorded which). The CDR3 DNA sequence: TGTGCCAGCAGTCAGGGAGGTCACAATGAGCAGTTCTTC. It codes for CASSQGGHNEQFF.